This T cell receptor beta chain emerged from a study of radiotherapy plus CTLA-4 blockade in lung cancer. Overall study findings and caveats: Peripheral blood showed expansion of tumor-derived TCR clones after radiotherapy and ipilimumab.

Sequenced by immunoSEQ multiplex PCR; TCRdb stores in-frame clones only, minus some. Here the sample spans 85,000 to 95,000 clones, roughly 80% being singletons. The CDR3 loop spans 15 amino acids. Germline lookup yields CDR1 MDHEN and CDR2 SYDVKM. Trimming took 1 base from V and 4 from J; bases not matched to a gene: 4. As to this clone: The antigen is not known.

The input for sequencing was peripheral blood, taken from a patient treated with radiotherapy plus ipilimumab. This TCR was sampled from a human donor with non-small cell lung cancer that progressed on radiotherapy plus ipilimumab. V gene TRBV28 combines with J gene TRBJ1-5; 7 bases are a match to TRBD1. CDR3 nucleotides: TGTGCCAGCAGTTTATCCAGGGGGTCTAATCAGCCCCAGCATTTT. As protein: CASSLSRGSNQPQHF.